This entry lists 6 T cell receptor beta chains sequenced from one sample in a study of blood T cell repertoires in COVID-19. Using immunoSEQ multiplex PCR, the repertoire was profiled, and TCRdb retains in-frame clones only, with some absent. The sample shows 170,000 or so clones, 90% of them seen only once. Sequenced: peripheral blood. These receptors were taken from a man over 45 with acute or convalescent COVID-19.

This clone was detected only once. This chain joins TRBV19 and TRBJ2-7; 8 bases line up with TRBD2. The CDR3 totals 14 residues. Germline CDR1 reads LNHDA; CDR2 reads SQIVND (reference sequence). Trimming removed 9 bases from V and 2 bases from J; junction bases left unmatched: 9. Here the CDR3 DNA reads TGTGCCAGCCGGGGCCATAGCGGGGCCTACGAGCAGTACTTC. Encoded protein: CASRGHSGAYEQYF.

The chain employs TRBV3-1 (or the pseudogene TRBV3-2) and TRBJ2-5, with D unclear. The CDR3 length is 14 residues. V shed 5 bases and J shed 9 bases, with 19 bases lying between them. Germline V gene lookup returns CDR1 LGHDT and CDR2 YNNKEL (reference sequence). The CDR3 sequence is CASSVDQAILPQYF. The CDR3 bases are TGTGCCAGCAGCGTAGATCAGGCCATCCTCCCCCAGTACTTC.

In nucleotides, the CDR3 is TGTGCCACCAGTGATTTTACCAGGGTCTATGGCTACACCTTC. Protein: CATSDFTRVYGYTF. The J gene is TRBJ1-2, the V gene TRBV24-1; D might be TRBD1 (5 bases). The V and J ends lost 1 base and 4 bases respectively, with 9 bases between them. Germline CDR1 KGHDR, CDR2 SFDVKD. The CDR3 sequence is 14 residues long.

The chain joins TRBV19 to TRBJ1-5; a possible D gene is TRBD1 (6 bases). Germline-derived CDR1 and CDR2 are LNHDA and SQIVND (reference sequence). The CDR3 contains 13 residues. V was clipped by 10 bases and J by 8 bases, with 18 bases between them. This chain's CDR3 is CATNRDYEEPQHF. CDR3 coding DNA: TGTGCCACGAACAGGGACTACGAAGAGCCCCAGCATTTT.

The chain combines TRBV18 with TRBJ1-1; D is unclear. The CDR3 has 13 amino acids. CDR1 and CDR2 from the germline V gene are KGHSH and LQKENI. Trimming cost V 3 bases and J 7 bases, with 12 bases left between them. CDR3 amino acids: CASSPLPAGEAFF. CDR3 DNA sequence: TGTGCCAGCTCACCGCTTCCGGCAGGTGAAGCTTTCTTT.

The rearrangement links TRBV27 to TRBJ1-2; a possible D gene is TRBD1 (6 bases). CDR3 length: 16 amino acids. In germline, CDR1 is MNHEY, CDR2 SMNVEV (reference sequence). The V end was cut by 5 bases, the J end by 4 bases, with 20 bases between. The CDR3 sequence: CASSLRGGTTSYGYTF. CDR3 nucleotide sequence: TGTGCCAGCAGTCTAAGGGGGGGCACTACCTCCTATGGCTACACCTTC.